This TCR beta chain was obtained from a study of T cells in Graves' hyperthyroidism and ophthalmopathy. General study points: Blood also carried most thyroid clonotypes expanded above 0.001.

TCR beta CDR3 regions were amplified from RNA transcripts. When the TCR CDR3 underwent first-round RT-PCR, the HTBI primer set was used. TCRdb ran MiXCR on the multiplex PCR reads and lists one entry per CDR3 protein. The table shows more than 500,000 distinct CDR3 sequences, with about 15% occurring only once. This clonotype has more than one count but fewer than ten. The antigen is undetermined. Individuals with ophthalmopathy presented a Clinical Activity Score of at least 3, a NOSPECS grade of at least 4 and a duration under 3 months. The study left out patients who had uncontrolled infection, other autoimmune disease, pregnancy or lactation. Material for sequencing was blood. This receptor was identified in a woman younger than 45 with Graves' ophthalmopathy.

The CDR3 coding sequence is TGTGCCAGCATCGGAGGGGTGGGCACTGAAGCTTTCTTT. This gives the protein CASIGGVGTEAFF. This chain joins TRBV2 and TRBJ1-1; D is perhaps TRBD1 (5 bases). The germline V gene encodes CDR1 SNHLY and CDR2 FYNNEI. Trimming shortened V by 7 bases and J by 4 bases, and 13 bases separated the two germline ends. The CDR3 has 13 residues. Based on the CDR3 plus reference TRBV2 and TRBJ1-1, the full variable domain is EPEVTQTPSHQVTQMGQEVILRCVPISNHLYFYWYRQILGQKVEFLVSFYNNEISEKSEIFDDQFSVERPDGSNFTLKIRSTKLEDSAMYFCASIGGVGTEAFFGQGTRLTVV.